These T cell receptor beta chains were read from a single sample in a study of cytomegalovirus exposure and HLA in healthy donors. The protocol was immunoSEQ multiplex PCR, while the TCRdb copy is restricted to in-frame clones and leaves out a portion. Listed are about 54,000 clones; approximately 7% falls within the top ten. Sequencing was carried out using PBMCs. These receptors all come from a woman in her 40s in good health and CMV-seronegative. The CDR3 runs from the conserved cysteine through the conserved F or W. A D gene is named only where the DNA matches it firmly.

V gene,J gene,D gene,CDR3 DNA,CDR3 protein
TRBV12-5,TRBJ2-3,TRBD2,TGTGCTAGTGGTTTGGATCCGGGACTAGCGGGAGTGAGCACAGATACGCAGTATTTT,CASGLDPGLAGVSTDTQYF
TRBV4-2,TRBJ2-5,TRBD1,TGTGCCAGCAGCCAAGCAACAGGGGTTTCCCAAGAGACCCAGTACTTC,CASSQATGVSQETQYF
TRBV6-1,TRBJ1-5,NA,TGTGCCAGCAGTGACAGGTATAGCAATCAGCCCCAGCATTTT,CASSDRYSNQPQHF
TRBV6-5,TRBJ1-2,NA,TGTGCCAGCAGTTACGTAGGATGGGAGTTCGGGGGCTACACCTTC,CASSYVGWEFGGYTF
TRBV28,TRBJ2-5,NA,TGTGCCAGCAGTCTTCTCCCGGAGACCCAGTACTTC,CASSLLPETQYF
TRBV13,TRBJ2-6,TRBD1,TGTGCCAGCAGTCGTACCGGGACAGGGGACTCTGGGGCCAACGTCCTGACTTTC,CASSRTGTGDSGANVLTF
TRBV2,TRBJ2-1,TRBD1,TGTGCCAGCAGTGAGGGACAGGCCGCCTACAATGAGCAGTTCTTC,CASSEGQAAYNEQFF
TRBV7-8,TRBJ2-5,NA,TGTGCCAGCAGCTTAGGCAGCCAAGAGACCCAGTACTTC,CASSLGSQETQYF
TRBV19,TRBJ1-4,NA,TGTGCCAGTAGTACTACAGGGAACCCTAATGAAAAACTGTTTTTT,CASSTTGNPNEKLFF
TRBV6-1,TRBJ2-7,TRBD2,TGTGCCAGCAGTGAACAGGTGGGGGGAGCGGGGGCCATCTACGAGCAGTACTTC,CASSEQVGGAGAIYEQYF
TRBV6-1,TRBJ1-1,TRBD1,TGTGCCAGCAAGGAGACGGACAGGGGGCCGGCACAAGCTTTCTTT,CASKETDRGPAQAFF
TRBV4-2,TRBJ1-5,NA,TGTGCCAGCAGCTCTCCACTGACGGACGGGGGTAATCAGCCCCAGCATTTT,CASSSPLTDGGNQPQHF
TRBV27,TRBJ1-2,TRBD1,TGTGCCAGCAGTTCCACAGGGGGCGCCAACTATGGCTACACCTTC,CASSSTGGANYGYTF
TRBV27,TRBJ2-7,TRBD1,TGTGCCAGCAGGAGAAAGACAGGGGGCTACGAGCAGTACTTC,CASRRKTGGYEQYF
TRBV11-2,TRBJ2-2,NA,TGTGCCAGCAGCGATGGGACATGGGCACGGAGGACCGGGGAGCTATTTTTT,CASSDGTWARRTGELFF
TRBV7-8,TRBJ2-7,TRBD2,TGTGCCAGCAGCTTACTGGATAGCGGGGGGGCCCCACCGTACGAGCAGTACTTC,CASSLLDSGGAPPYEQYF
TRBV4-2,TRBJ2-7,TRBD2,TGTGCCAGCAGCCGCTTAGCGGGCCCTAACGAGCAGTACTTC,CASSRLAGPNEQYF
TRBV7-2,TRBJ1-3,NA,TGTGCCAGCAGCTTCAGGCGTGGAAACACCATATATTTT,CASSFRRGNTIYF
TRBV7-2,TRBJ2-1,NA,TGTGCCAGCAGGGGAGGGGGGGTCGGTGAGCAGTTCTTC,CASRGGGVGEQFF
TRBV7-2,TRBJ1-5,TRBD1,TGTGCCAGCAGTCCACAGGGGGATCAGCCCCAGCATTTT,CASSPQGDQPQHF
TRBV7-9,TRBJ1-1,NA,TGTGCCAGCAGCTTAGTCCCCTCCCAGGGGACTGAAGCTTTCTTT,CASSLVPSQGTEAFF
TRBV18,TRBJ2-6,TRBD1,TGTGCCAGCTCACCACCCGGGACAGGTGGCTCTGGGGCCAACGTCCTGACTTTC,CASSPPGTGGSGANVLTF
TRBV6-6,TRBJ1-4,NA,TGTGCCAGCAGTTACTCGATGGGGCGAACTAATGAAAAACTGTTTTTT,CASSYSMGRTNEKLFF
TRBV27,TRBJ1-4,NA,TGTGCCAGCAGTCTCCGGCGGGCAACTAATGAAAAACTGTTTTTT,CASSLRRATNEKLFF
TRBV18,TRBJ2-1,TRBD2,TGTGCCAGCTCCCCCCGGACTAGCGGGAGCTCCTACAATGAGCAGTTCTTC,CASSPRTSGSSYNEQFF
TRBV30,TRBJ2-3,TRBD2,TGTGCCTGGAGTGTATTACTAGCGGGGGGCGCAGATACGCAGTATTTT,CAWSVLLAGGADTQYF
TRBV9,TRBJ2-3,NA,TGTGCCAGCAGCTTGGAGGGCCGGGTCACAGATACGCAGTATTTT,CASSLEGRVTDTQYF
TRBV28,TRBJ2-7,TRBD1,TGTGCCAGCAGTCCGCCCCGGGGACAGGGGGCTTCCTACGAGCAGTACTTC,CASSPPRGQGASYEQYF
TRBV18,TRBJ1-3,NA,TGTGCCAGCTCGGCACAGGGAGTATCAGGAAACACCATATATTTT,CASSAQGVSGNTIYF
TRBV5-1,TRBJ1-1,NA,TGCGCCAGCAGCTTGGTGGGAGACACTGAAGCTTTCTTT,CASSLVGDTEAFF
TRBV7-2,TRBJ2-1,NA,TGTGCCAGCAGCTTAGGTCGGGGGGCTGGTGAGCAGTTCTTC,CASSLGRGAGEQFF
TRBV28,TRBJ1-6,NA,TGTGCCAGCAGTTTTCTCTCGGCAGGCAGGGGTTCACCCCTCCACTTT,CASSFLSAGRGSPLHF